Described below is a single T cell receptor beta chain sequence and its context. Its antigen is unidentified. Clones were sequenced by immunoSEQ multiplex PCR, and TCRdb holds only the in-frame ones, with some missing. Of fewer than 200,000 clones detected, roughly 91% appear once; the ten largest clones hold roughly 26%. The germline V gene encodes CDR1 SGHRS and CDR2 YFSETQ. Trimming took 0 bases from V and 1 from J, leaving 12 bases between them. The CDR3 has 16 residues. This entry is derived from a study of T cell responses to AZD1222 COVID-19 vaccine. Overall study results and limits: Females outnumbered males among donors, who were mostly white British; clonal diversity was possibly underestimated.

The sequence was collected from an adult who received the AZD1222 COVID-19 vaccine. The specimen comprised peripheral blood, sampled 28 days after the second AZD1222 dose. The chain couples TRBV5-1 to TRBJ2-3; D unclear. CDR3 DNA sequence: TGCGCCAGCAGCTTGGATCTGGGGTCGGGCACAGATACGCAGTATTTT. Amino acids: CASSLDLGSGTDTQYF.